This TCR beta chain was recorded in a study of blood T cell repertoires in COVID-19. Turning to the study itself: PBMCs, B-cell-depleted T cells, or T cells were the source of the cDNA or gDNA that made up the material.

This clone was counted a single time. CDR1 and CDR2 (germline): WNHNN, SYGVQD (reference sequence). The length of the CDR3 is 18 residues. With 5 bases clipped from V and 4 bases from J, the junction kept 13 bases outside the gene matches. Authors' data handling: By means of reference gene primer amplification, nucleated cell counts were estimated. Repertoires were generated with immunoSEQ multiplex PCR, while TCRdb's copy carries only in-frame clones and drops some. V and J calls and clone size are those listed in that table; D and trimming were worked out from the DNA. The data show 470,000 or so clones, around nine tenths seen once. Membership in each cohort depended on participant-reported clinical history.

The TCR originated in a woman under 30 with acute COVID-19. Sequenced: PBMCs or T cells enriched from blood (not recorded which). The chain couples TRBV10-1 to TRBJ2-3, with 12 bases matching TRBD2. The CDR3 DNA follows: TGCGCCAGCAGTACAGGACTAGCGGGACGAGTTGAGGCAGATACGCAGTATTTT. Translating it yields CASSTGLAGRVEADTQYF.